Listed below are T cell receptor beta chains from one sample, sequenced in a study of shared clonotypes between healthy human individuals. The assay was immunoSEQ multiplex PCR, and TCRdb's table has in-frame clones only and misses some. The sample holds 2 million to 2.5 million clones; more than 90% are singletons and the top ten take 0.1% to 0.15%. The sample taken for sequencing was naive CD4+ T cells sorted from blood. These receptor sequences come from a man younger than 35 in good health. The CDR3 runs from the conserved cysteine through the conserved F or W. A D gene is named only where the DNA matches it firmly. Part of the rows lack a size; the others show once, few, many or a class for expanded clones.

v_call	clone_size	d_call	j_call	cdr3_nt	cdr3_aa
TRBV7-2	.	.	TRBJ1-2	TGTGCCAGCAGCTCTACTTTGACAGGCCTCTATGGCTACACCTTC	CASSSTLTGLYGYTF
TRBV28	.	.	TRBJ1-3	TGTGCCAGCTACAAGAACACCATATATTTT	CASYKNTIYF
TRBV29-1	.	TRBD2	TRBJ2-5	TGCAGCTCTCGTTCCGGGGGGGCCTTCCGACAAGAGACCCAGTACTTC	CSSRSGGAFRQETQYF
TRBV27	.	.	TRBJ1-2	TGTGCCAGCAGTTCTCTGGTGGGGCGCCCTAACTATGGCTACACCTTC	CASSSLVGRPNYGYTF
TRBV5-6	.	TRBD1	TRBJ1-6	TGTGCCAGCAGCTCTCTGGGACAGAAAAATTCACCCCTCCACTTT	CASSSLGQKNSPLHF
TRBV2	.	.	TRBJ1-2	TGTGCCAGCAGTTACGAGACATTCGACTATGGCTACACCTTC	CASSYETFDYGYTF
TRBV6-1	.	.	TRBJ1-1	TGTGCCAGCAGTCCCCGGGGGGGGTATGAAGCTTTCTTT	CASSPRGGYEAFF
TRBV28	.	.	TRBJ1-1	TGTGCCAGCAGTTGGCAGACATTCCAGGGAACTGAAGCTTTCTTT	CASSWQTFQGTEAFF
TRBV5-1	.	TRBD2	TRBJ2-7	TGCGCCAGCAGCATCGACTTAGCACTAGCGGGGGGTTACGAGCAGTACTTC	CASSIDLALAGGYEQYF
TRBV2	.	.	TRBJ2-7	TGTGCCAGCAGTGCCCTCGTGGGGGGTCCTGAGCAGTACTTC	CASSALVGGPEQYF
TRBV25-1	.	TRBD1	TRBJ2-7	TGTGCCAGCAGTGAATCGGGACAGGGCGCCTACGAGCAGTACTTC	CASSESGQGAYEQYF
TRBV9	.	.	TRBJ2-2	TGTGCCAGCAGCCCCGGGATTCACTTCACCGGGGAGCTGTTTTTT	CASSPGIHFTGELFF
TRBV2	.	TRBD1	TRBJ2-2	TGTGCCAGCAGTGAAGCGCTGGTCAGGGGGCGCTCAGAGGAGCTGTTTTTT	CASSEALVRGRSEELFF
TRBV10-3	.	TRBD2	TRBJ2-1	TGTGCCATCAGCACGGGACTAGCGGGAGGGCCAGACAATGAGCAGTTCTTC	CAISTGLAGGPDNEQFF
TRBV6-5	.	.	TRBJ1-1	TGTGCCAGCAGGCCGTGGAGAGCCATGAACACTGAAGCTTTCTTT	CASRPWRAMNTEAFF
TRBV18	.	.	TRBJ1-2	TGTGCCAGCTCACAACCCCCGGACTATGGCTACACCTTC	CASSQPPDYGYTF
TRBV28	.	.	TRBJ2-5	TGTGCCAGCAGGAGAGGGGGGGCCGGTGATGAGACCCAGTACTTC	CASRRGGAGDETQYF
TRBV7-2	once	.	TRBJ1-1	TGTGCCAGCAGCTCAGCCCTAGACACTGAAGCTTTCTTT	CASSSALDTEAFF
TRBV7-7	.	TRBD2	TRBJ2-1	TGTGCTAGCAGCTTTCAAGCGGGAGGGCCCAATGAGCAGTTCTTC	CASSFQAGGPNEQFF
TRBV5-1	.	.	TRBJ2-5	TGCGCCAGCAGCGCAGGGGACGTGCCCCAAGAGACCCAGTACTTC	CASSAGDVPQETQYF
TRBV7-3	.	TRBD1	TRBJ2-7	TGTGCCAGCAGCTTTGACAGGGGTTACGAGCAGTACTTC	CASSFDRGYEQYF
TRBV10-1	.	.	TRBJ2-1	TGCGCCAGCAGTAAGAGTGACAATGAGCAGTTCTTC	CASSKSDNEQFF
TRBV5-1	.	.	TRBJ2-1	TGCGCCAGCAGCTTGGCGGCGGAAACCTACAATGAGCAGTTCTTC	CASSLAAETYNEQFF
TRBV5-1	.	TRBD1	TRBJ2-1	TGCGCCAGCAGCTTCACAGGGGGCGGAACGTACAATGAGCAGTTCTTC	CASSFTGGGTYNEQFF
TRBV7-7	.	.	TRBJ2-5	TGTGCTAGCAGCTTAGATTTGGGGGTTGGGGCCCAGTACTTC	CASSLDLGVGAQYF
TRBV18	.	TRBD1	TRBJ2-7	TGTGCCAGCTCGTCAAACAGGGGGCTGTACGAGCAGTACTTC	CASSSNRGLYEQYF
TRBV10-3	.	TRBD1	TRBJ1-6	TGTGCCATCAGTGAGATACAGGGGCTTAATTCACCCCTCCACTTT	CAISEIQGLNSPLHF
TRBV6-1	.	.	TRBJ1-4	TGTGCCAGCAGTGAACGACGAGCAGGGAAACTGTTTTTT	CASSERRAGKLFF
TRBV28	.	TRBD1	TRBJ1-5	TGTGCCAGCAGTTTACTGAAGGGGGCTGAGGGACAGCCCCAGCATTTT	CASSLLKGAEGQPQHF